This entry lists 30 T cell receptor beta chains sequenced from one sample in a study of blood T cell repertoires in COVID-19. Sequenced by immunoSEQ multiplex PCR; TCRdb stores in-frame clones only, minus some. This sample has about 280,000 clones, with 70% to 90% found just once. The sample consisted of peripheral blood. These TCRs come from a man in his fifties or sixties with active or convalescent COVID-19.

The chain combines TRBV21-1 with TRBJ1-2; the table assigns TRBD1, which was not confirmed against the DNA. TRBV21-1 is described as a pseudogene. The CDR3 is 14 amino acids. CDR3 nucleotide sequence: TGTGCCAGCAGCTTCCCGACAGGGTACTATGGCTACACCTTC. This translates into CASSFPTGYYGYTF.

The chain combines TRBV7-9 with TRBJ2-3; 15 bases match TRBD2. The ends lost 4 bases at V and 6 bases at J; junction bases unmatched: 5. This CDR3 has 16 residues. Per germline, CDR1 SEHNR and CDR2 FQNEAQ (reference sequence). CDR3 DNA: TGTGCCAGCAGCTCCTGGGGACTAGCGGGAGGCGATACGCAGTATTTT. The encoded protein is CASSSWGLAGGDTQYF.

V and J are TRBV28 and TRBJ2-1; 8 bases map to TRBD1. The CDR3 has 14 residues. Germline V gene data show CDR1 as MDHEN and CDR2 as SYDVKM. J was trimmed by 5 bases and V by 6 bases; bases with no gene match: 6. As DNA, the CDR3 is TGTGCCAGCAGACCAGGGGGCTTTGACAATGAGCAGTTCTTC. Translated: CASRPGGFDNEQFF.

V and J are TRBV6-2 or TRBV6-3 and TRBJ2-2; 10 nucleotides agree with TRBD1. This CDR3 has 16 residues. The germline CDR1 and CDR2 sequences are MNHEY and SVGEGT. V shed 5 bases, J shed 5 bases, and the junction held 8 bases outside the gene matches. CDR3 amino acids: CASSPWTGGNTGELFF. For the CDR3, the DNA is TGTGCCAGCAGTCCATGGACAGGGGGTAATACCGGGGAGCTGTTTTTT.

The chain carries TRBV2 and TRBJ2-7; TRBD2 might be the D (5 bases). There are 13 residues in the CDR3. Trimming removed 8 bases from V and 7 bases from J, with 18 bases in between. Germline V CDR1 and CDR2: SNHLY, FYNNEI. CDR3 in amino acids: CASGRQGSREQYF. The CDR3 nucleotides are TGTGCCAGCGGGAGACAAGGCTCTCGTGAGCAGTACTTC.

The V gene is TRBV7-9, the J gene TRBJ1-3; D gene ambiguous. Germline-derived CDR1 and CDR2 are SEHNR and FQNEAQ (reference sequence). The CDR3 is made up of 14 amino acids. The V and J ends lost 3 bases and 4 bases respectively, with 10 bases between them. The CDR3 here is CASSFGREGNTIYF. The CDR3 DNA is TGTGCCAGCAGCTTCGGACGGGAGGGAAACACCATATATTTT.

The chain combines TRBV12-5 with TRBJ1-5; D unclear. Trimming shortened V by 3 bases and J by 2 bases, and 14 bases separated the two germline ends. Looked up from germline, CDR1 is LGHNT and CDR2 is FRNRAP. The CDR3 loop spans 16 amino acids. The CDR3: CASGFQDSRGNQPQHF. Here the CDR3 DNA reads TGTGCTAGTGGTTTTCAGGACTCTAGGGGCAATCAGCCCCAGCATTTT.

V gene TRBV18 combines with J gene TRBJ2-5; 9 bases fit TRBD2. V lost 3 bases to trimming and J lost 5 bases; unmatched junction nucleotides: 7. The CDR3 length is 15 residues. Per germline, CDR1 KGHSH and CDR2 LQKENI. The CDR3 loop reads CASSPQAGGVETQYF. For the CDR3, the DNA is TGTGCCAGCTCACCCCAAGCGGGAGGAGTTGAGACCCAGTACTTC.

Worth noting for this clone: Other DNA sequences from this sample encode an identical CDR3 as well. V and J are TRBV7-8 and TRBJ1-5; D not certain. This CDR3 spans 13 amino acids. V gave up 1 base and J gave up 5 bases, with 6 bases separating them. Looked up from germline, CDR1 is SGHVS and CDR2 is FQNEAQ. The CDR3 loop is CASSLVRDQPQHF. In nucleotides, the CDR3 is TGTGCCAGCAGCTTAGTTCGGGATCAGCCCCAGCATTTT. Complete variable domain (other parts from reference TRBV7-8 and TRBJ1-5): GAGVSQSPRYKVAKRGQDVALRCDPISGHVSLFWYQQALGQGPEFLTYFQNEAQLDKSGLPSDRFFAERPEGSVSTLKIQRTQQEDSAVYLCASSLVRDQPQHFGDGTRLSIL.

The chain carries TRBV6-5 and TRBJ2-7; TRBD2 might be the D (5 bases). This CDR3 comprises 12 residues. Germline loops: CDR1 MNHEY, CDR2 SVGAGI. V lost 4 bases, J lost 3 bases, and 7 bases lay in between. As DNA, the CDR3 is TGTGCCAGCAGTTCCGGGATCTACGAGCAGTACTTC. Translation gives CASSSGIYEQYF.

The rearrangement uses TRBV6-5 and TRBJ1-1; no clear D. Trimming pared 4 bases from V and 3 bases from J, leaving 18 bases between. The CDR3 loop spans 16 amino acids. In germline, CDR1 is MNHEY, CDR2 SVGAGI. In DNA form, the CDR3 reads TGTGCCAGCAGTTTATCTTTGGCAGGCTCATACACTGAAGCTTTCTTT. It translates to CASSLSLAGSYTEAFF.

In DNA, the CDR3 is TGTGCCAGCAGTTACAGTCGGGGGAGACCAGATACGCAGTATTTT. It is translated as CASSYSRGRPDTQYF. The chain carries TRBV6-6 and TRBJ2-3; D may be TRBD2 (6 bases). Germline CDR1 reads MNHNY; CDR2 reads SVGAGI (reference sequence). This CDR3 is 15 amino acids long. Trimming took off 2 bases at V and 4 bases at J, with 13 bases between the two ends.

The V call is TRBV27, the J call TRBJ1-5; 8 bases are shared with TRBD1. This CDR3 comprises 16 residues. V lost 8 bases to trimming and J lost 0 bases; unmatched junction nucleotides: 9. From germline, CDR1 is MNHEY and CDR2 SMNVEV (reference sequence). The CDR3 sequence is CASGPVTGVSNQPQHF. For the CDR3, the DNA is TGTGCCAGCGGCCCCGTGACAGGGGTTAGCAATCAGCCCCAGCATTTT.

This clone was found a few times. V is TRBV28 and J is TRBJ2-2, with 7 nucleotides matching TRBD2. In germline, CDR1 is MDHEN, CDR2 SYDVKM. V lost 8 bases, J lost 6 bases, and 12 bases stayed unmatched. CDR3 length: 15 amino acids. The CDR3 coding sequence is TGTGCCAGCCTCCCAGGCGGGAGTCGCGCCGGGGAGCTGTTTTTT. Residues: CASLPGGSRAGELFF.

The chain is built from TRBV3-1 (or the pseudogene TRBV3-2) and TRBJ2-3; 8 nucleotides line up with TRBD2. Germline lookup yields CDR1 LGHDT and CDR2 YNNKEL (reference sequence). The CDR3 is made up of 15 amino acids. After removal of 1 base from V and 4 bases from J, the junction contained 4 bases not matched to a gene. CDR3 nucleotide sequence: TGTGCCAGCAGCCAAGTAGCGGGGACCGCAGATACGCAGTATTTT. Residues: CASSQVAGTADTQYF.

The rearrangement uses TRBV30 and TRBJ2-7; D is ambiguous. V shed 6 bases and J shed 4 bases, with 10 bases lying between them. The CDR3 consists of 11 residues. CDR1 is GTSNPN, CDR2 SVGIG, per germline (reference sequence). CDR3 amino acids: CACEVTYEQYF. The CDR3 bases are TGTGCCTGCGAGGTGACTTACGAGCAGTACTTC.

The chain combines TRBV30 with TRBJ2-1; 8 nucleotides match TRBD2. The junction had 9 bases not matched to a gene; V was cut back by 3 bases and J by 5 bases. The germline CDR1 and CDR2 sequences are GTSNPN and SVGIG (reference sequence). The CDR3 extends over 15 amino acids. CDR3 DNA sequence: TGTGCCTGGAGCCCGGGGCTAGCGGGTCACAATGAGCAGTTCTTC. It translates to CAWSPGLAGHNEQFF.

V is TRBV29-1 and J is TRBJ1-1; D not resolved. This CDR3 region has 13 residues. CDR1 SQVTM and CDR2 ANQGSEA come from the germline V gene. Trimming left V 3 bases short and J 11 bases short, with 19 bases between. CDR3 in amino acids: CSVEAERPFGAFF. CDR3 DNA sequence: TGCAGCGTTGAGGCGGAGAGGCCTTTTGGGGCTTTCTTT.

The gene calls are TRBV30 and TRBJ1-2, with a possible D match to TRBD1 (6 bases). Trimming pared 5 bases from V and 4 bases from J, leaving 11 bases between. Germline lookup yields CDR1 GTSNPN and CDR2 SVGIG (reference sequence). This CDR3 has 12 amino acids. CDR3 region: CAWAGQSYGYTF. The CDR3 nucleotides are TGTGCCTGGGCCGGACAGAGCTATGGCTACACCTTC.

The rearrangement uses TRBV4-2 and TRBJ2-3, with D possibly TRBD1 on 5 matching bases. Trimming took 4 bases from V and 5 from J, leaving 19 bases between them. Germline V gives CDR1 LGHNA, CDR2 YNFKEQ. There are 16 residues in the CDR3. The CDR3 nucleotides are TGTGCCAGCAGCCCGAGGCCGGCCTCTACAGGAGATACGCAGTATTTT. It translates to CASSPRPASTGDTQYF.

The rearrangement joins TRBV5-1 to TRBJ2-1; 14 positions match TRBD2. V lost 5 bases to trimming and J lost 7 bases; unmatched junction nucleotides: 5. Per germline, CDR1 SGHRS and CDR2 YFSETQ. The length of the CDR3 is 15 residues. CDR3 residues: CASRDGTSGSNEQFF. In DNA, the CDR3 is TGCGCCAGCAGGGATGGGACTAGCGGGAGTAATGAGCAGTTCTTC.

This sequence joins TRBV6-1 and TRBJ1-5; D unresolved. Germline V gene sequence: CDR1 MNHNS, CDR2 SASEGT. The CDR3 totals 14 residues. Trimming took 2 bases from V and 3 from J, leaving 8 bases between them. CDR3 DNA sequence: TGTGCCAGCAGTGAAAAACAGTTCAATCAGCCCCAGCATTTT. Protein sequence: CASSEKQFNQPQHF.

The CDR3 DNA sequence: TGTGCCAGCAGCACTCAGGGGGCAGATTCACCCCTCCACTTT. This codes for CASSTQGADSPLHF. The V and J genes are TRBV6-5 and TRBJ1-6, with 8 bases aligning to TRBD1. Germline trimming cut 6 bases from V and 8 bases from J; bases unmatched to any gene: 6. This CDR3 region has 14 residues. Germline CDR1 is MNHEY and CDR2 is SVGAGI.

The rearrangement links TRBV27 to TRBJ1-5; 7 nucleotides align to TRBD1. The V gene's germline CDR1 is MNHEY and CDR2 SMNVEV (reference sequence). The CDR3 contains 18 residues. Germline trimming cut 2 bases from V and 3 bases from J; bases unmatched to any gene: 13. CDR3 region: CASSLRFRDSTFNQPQHF. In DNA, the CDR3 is TGTGCCAGCAGTTTACGGTTCCGGGACAGCACTTTCAATCAGCCCCAGCATTTT.

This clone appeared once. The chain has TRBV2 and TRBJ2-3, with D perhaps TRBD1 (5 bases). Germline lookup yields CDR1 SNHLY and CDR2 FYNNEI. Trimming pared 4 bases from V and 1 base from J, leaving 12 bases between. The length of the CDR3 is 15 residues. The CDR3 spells CASSVRQPGTDTQYF. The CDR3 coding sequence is TGTGCCAGCAGTGTGCGACAGCCAGGCACAGATACGCAGTATTTT.

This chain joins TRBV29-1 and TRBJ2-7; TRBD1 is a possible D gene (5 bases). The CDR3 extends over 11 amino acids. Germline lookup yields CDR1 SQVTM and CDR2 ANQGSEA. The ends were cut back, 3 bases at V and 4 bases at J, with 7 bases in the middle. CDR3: CSVDTGYEQYF. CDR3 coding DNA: TGCAGCGTTGATACAGGATACGAGCAGTACTTC.

In nucleotides, the CDR3 is TGCGCCAGCAGCTCCGGGTACAGAAGCGGGGGCGAAGCTTTCTTT. Protein product: CASSSGYRSGGEAFF. The chain recombines TRBV4-1 with TRBJ1-1; a possible D gene is TRBD1 (6 bases). The CDR3 covers 15 residues. Looked up from germline, CDR1 is MGHRA and CDR2 is YSYEKL. The V end lost 5 bases, the J end lost 8 bases, and 21 bases lay between the germline ends.

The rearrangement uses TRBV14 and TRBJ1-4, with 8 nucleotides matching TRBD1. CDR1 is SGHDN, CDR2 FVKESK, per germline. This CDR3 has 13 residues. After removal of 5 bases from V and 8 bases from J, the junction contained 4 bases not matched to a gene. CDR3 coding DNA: TGTGCCAGCAGCACAGGGGGACGGGAAAAACTGTTTTTT. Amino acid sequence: CASSTGGREKLFF.

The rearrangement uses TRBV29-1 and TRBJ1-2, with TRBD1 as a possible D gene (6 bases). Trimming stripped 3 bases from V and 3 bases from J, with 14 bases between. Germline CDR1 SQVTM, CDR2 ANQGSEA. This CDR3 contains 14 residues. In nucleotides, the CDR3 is TGCAGCGTTGAGAGGACAGACTCTGACTATGGCTACACCTTC. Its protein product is CSVERTDSDYGYTF.

DNA for the CDR3: TGCGCCAGCAGCCAAAGTCAGCGGGTCGTTTACGAGCAGTACTTC. Amino acid sequence: CASSQSQRVVYEQYF. The chain uses TRBV4-1 and TRBJ2-7; tentatively, D is TRBD2 (6 bases). Germline V gene lookup returns CDR1 MGHRA and CDR2 YSYEKL. Trimming cost V 2 bases and J 4 bases, with 15 bases left between them. There are 15 residues in the CDR3.